Presented here are 3 T cell receptor beta chains from one specimen sequenced in a study of cytomegalovirus exposure and HLA in healthy donors. The table came from immunoSEQ multiplex PCR; TCRdb's copy has only in-frame clones and leaves some out. The profile covers roughly 170,000 clones, with 65% to 85% appearing a single time and 2.5% to 3% taken by the ten largest. Sequenced: PBMCs. Receptors were obtained from a woman between 18 and 29 years old in good health and CMV-seropositive.

The chain joins TRBV28 to TRBJ2-7, with 8 bases fitting TRBD2. Germline CDR1 is MDHEN and CDR2 is SYDVKM. The V and J ends lost 6 bases and 2 bases, in that order; junction bases with no gene match: 9. The CDR3 is 15 amino acids. This chain's CDR3 is CASRVSGVGPYEQYF. CDR3 coding DNA: TGTGCCAGCAGGGTTAGCGGGGTGGGCCCCTACGAGCAGTACTTC.

This clone was observed once. The chain joins TRBV2 to TRBJ2-3; 11 bases are a match to TRBD2. Trimming cost V 8 bases and J 7 bases; bases outside gene matches: 11. The CDR3 length is 15 residues. Germline loops: CDR1 SNHLY, CDR2 FYNNEI. CDR3 in amino acids: CASGGLAGGYNTQYF. The CDR3 coding sequence is TGTGCCAGCGGGGGCCTAGCGGGGGGTTATAATACGCAGTATTTT.

In its sample, this clone was seen a few times. V is TRBV2 and J is TRBJ1-6; D is unclear. Trimming removed 5 bases from V and 7 bases from J, with 12 bases in between. This CDR3 is built from 14 residues. The germline gives CDR1 SNHLY, CDR2 FYNNEI. CDR3 protein: CASSRKMENSPLHF. The CDR3 DNA reads as TGTGCCAGCAGTCGCAAGATGGAGAATTCACCCCTCCACTTT.